The 11 T cell receptor beta chains in this list originate from one sample, sequenced in a study of somatic mutations in cytotoxic T cells in rheumatoid arthritis. Some clones are missing from TCRdb's copy, which holds only in-frame ones; the method was immunoSEQ multiplex PCR. This table holds approximately 21,000 clones, approximately 80% found once. Sequences were obtained from CD8+ T cells sorted from blood. These receptor sequences come from an adult with rheumatoid arthritis.

The rearrangement joins TRBV4-2 to TRBJ2-7; 16 positions agree with TRBD2. There are 18 residues in the CDR3. The V and J ends lost 0 bases and 2 bases, in that order; junction bases with no gene match: 4. Germline V lookup: CDR1 LGHNA, CDR2 YNFKEQ. DNA for the CDR3: TGTGCCAGCAGCCAAGAGGGGACTAGCGGGGGGGCCACCTACGAGCAGTACTTC. Protein sequence: CASSQEGTSGGATYEQYF.

The V gene is TRBV2, the J gene TRBJ1-2, with TRBD1 matching over 7 bases. CDR3 length: 12 residues. V shed 3 bases, J shed 7 bases, and the junction held 2 bases outside the gene matches. Germline-derived CDR1 and CDR2 are SNHLY and FYNNEI. The CDR3 spells CASSDPGGGYTF. The CDR3 DNA sequence: TGTGCCAGCAGTGATCCAGGGGGTGGCTACACCTTC.

This clone was recorded a few times. The chain combines TRBV25-1 with TRBJ1-2; D perhaps matches TRBD1 (6 bases). V gave up 4 bases and J gave up 5 bases, with 11 bases separating them. Germline V gene sequence: CDR1 MGHDK, CDR2 SYGVNS. There are 13 residues in the CDR3. The CDR3 DNA reads TGTGCCAGCAGTGCGGGACACGCATATGGCTACACCTTC. It specifies CASSAGHAYGYTF.

The J gene is TRBJ2-2, the V gene TRBV7-9, with D possibly TRBD2 on 5 matching bases. Germline V lookup: CDR1 SEHNR, CDR2 FQNEAQ (reference sequence). V was clipped by 4 bases and J by 6 bases, with 12 bases between them. The CDR3 spans 14 residues. CDR3 bases: TGTGCCAGCAGCTCGCCGACTAAGGCCGGGGAGCTGTTTTTT. Translation gives CASSSPTKAGELFF.

The V and J genes are TRBV2 and TRBJ2-2; TRBD1 aligns across 8 bases. The CDR3 covers 16 residues. In germline, CDR1 is SNHLY, CDR2 FYNNEI. With 1 base clipped from V and 5 bases from J, the junction kept 6 bases outside the gene matches. The CDR3 is CASSEVGQGRTGELFF. The CDR3 coding sequence is TGTGCCAGCAGTGAAGTTGGACAGGGACGTACCGGGGAGCTGTTTTTT.

This sequence joins TRBV6-5 and TRBJ2-5, with D perhaps TRBD2 (6 bases). Germline V gives CDR1 MNHEY, CDR2 SVGAGI. V dropped 4 bases and J dropped 5 bases, with 14 bases sitting between them. The CDR3 has 14 residues. CDR3 in amino acids: CASSSILADETQYF. The CDR3 nucleotides are TGTGCCAGCAGTTCCATACTAGCTGATGAGACCCAGTACTTC.

The rearrangement links TRBV29-1 to TRBJ2-3; 8 bases align to TRBD2. V dropped 7 bases and J dropped 9; count of bases not matched to a gene: 15. Germline values: CDR1 SQVTM, CDR2 ANQGSEA. This CDR3 is built from 14 residues. The CDR3 loop reads CSGLSGALVTTQYF. The CDR3 bases are TGCAGCGGCCTTAGCGGGGCCCTGGTTACGACGCAGTATTTT.

CDR3 residues: CASGTLSSYNSPLHF. DNA of the CDR3: TGTGCCAGCGGAACACTCAGCTCCTATAATTCACCCCTCCACTTT. V is TRBV27 and J is TRBJ1-6; D unclear. This CDR3 has 15 residues. The germline CDR1 and CDR2 sequences are MNHEY and SMNVEV (reference sequence). The V gene lost 8 bases and the J gene lost 0 bases, with 11 bases spanning the gap.

CDR3 region: CASSIDLETGVNQPQHF. The CDR3 DNA reads as TGTGCCAGTAGTATAGATCTTGAGACAGGGGTGAATCAGCCCCAGCATTTT. The chain links TRBV19 to TRBJ1-5, with 8 bases aligning to TRBD1. The J segment lost 4 bases and the V segment lost 0 bases, leaving 8 bases of the junction unmatched. Germline V gene lookup returns CDR1 LNHDA and CDR2 SQIVND (reference sequence). The length of the CDR3 is 17 residues.

The V and J genes are TRBV19 and TRBJ2-1; TRBD1 aligns across 9 bases. The CDR3 has 14 residues. With V trimmed by 6 bases and J by 6 bases, 6 bases remained unmatched. Germline lookup yields CDR1 LNHDA and CDR2 SQIVND (reference sequence). Here the CDR3 reads CASSDGQGFNEQFF. In DNA form, the CDR3 reads TGTGCCAGTAGCGACGGACAGGGGTTCAATGAGCAGTTCTTC.

CDR3 DNA: TGTGCCACCTGGGACAGGGACAACACCGGGGAGCTGTTTTTT. Translating gives CATWDRDNTGELFF. V gene TRBV28 combines with J gene TRBJ2-2; 9 bases fit TRBD1. The CDR3 covers 14 residues. The V and J ends lost 10 bases and 2 bases, in that order; junction bases with no gene match: 5. CDR1 and CDR2 (germline): MDHEN, SYDVKM. The variable domain in full, with the rest retrieved from reference TRBV28 and TRBJ2-2, is DVKVTQSSRYLVKRTGEKVFLECVQDMDHENMFWYRQDPGLGLRLIYFSYDVKMKEKGDIPEGYSVSREKKERFSLILESASTNQTSMYLCATWDRDNTGELFFGEGSRLTVL.